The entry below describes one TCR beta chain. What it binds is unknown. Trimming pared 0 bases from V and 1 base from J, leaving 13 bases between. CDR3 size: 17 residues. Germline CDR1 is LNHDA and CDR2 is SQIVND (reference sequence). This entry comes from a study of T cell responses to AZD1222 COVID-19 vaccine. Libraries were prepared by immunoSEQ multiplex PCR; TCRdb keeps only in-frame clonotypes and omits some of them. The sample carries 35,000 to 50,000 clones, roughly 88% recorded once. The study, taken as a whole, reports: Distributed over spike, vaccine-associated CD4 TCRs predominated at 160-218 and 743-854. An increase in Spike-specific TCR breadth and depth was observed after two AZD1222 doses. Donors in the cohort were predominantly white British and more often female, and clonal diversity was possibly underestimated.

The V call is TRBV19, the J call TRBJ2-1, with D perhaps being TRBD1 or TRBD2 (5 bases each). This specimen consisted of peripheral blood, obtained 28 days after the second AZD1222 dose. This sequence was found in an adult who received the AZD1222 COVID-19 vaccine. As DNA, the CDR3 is TGTGCCAGTAGTATAGATCCCGGGACGTTATCCTACAATGAGCAGTTCTTC. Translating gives CASSIDPGTLSYNEQFF.